These 10 T cell receptor beta chains came from one sample sequenced in a study of post-analysis software for immune sequencing data. Study outcomes and limitations: The study found TRBV5-6, TRBV5-1 and TRBV20-1 among four to six TRBV segments more frequent in patients than controls.

Unique-molecular-identifier-tagged TCR beta cDNA libraries were used. In TCRdb, the PCR reads were re-called with MiXCR into one record per CDR3 protein. This repertoire shows 750,000 to 950,000 distinct CDR3 sequences, just over 45% found once; its top ten account for 4.9%. These receptors' antigens are unknown. Input material: blood. These receptors were collected from a girl between 5 and 17 years old with multiple sclerosis.

This clonotype has more than one count but fewer than ten. The chain has TRBV5-5 and TRBJ2-5; 7 bases line up with TRBD1. The CDR3 length is 14 residues. CDR1 and CDR2 (germline): SGHKS, YYEKEE (reference sequence). The V gene end was trimmed by 3 bases and the J gene end by 4 bases; junction bases not matched to a gene: 6. CDR3 sequence (DNA): TGTGCCAGCAGCTCAGACAGGGTCGGAGAGACCCAGTACTTC. Its protein product is CASSSDRVGETQYF.

This clonotype showed up just once. V is TRBV4-3 and J is TRBJ2-3, with D tentatively TRBD2 (6 bases). The V end was cut by 0 bases, the J end by 0 bases, with 7 bases between. CDR3 length equals 15 residues. From germline, CDR1 is LGHNA and CDR2 YSLEER. DNA of the CDR3: TGCGCCAGCAGCCAAGAAGGGACTAGCACAGATACGCAGTATTTT. It encodes CASSQEGTSTDTQYF.

The chain carries TRBV20-1 and TRBJ1-4, with D maybe TRBD1 (6 bases). CDR1 is DFQATT and CDR2 is SNEGSKA in the germline V gene (reference sequence). The CDR3 sequence is 14 residues long. V dropped 5 bases and J dropped 5 bases, with 15 bases sitting between them. Here the CDR3 DNA reads TGCAGTGCTCTATCAGGGGCAGTAAATGAAAAACTGTTTTTT. Its translation: CSALSGAVNEKLFF.

In this sample, this clonotype turned up a few times. V gene TRBV20-1 combines with J gene TRBJ2-1, with TRBD2 matching over 9 bases. The CDR3 spans 16 residues. J lost 4 bases, V lost 5 bases, and 12 bases had no gene match. CDR1 and CDR2 from the germline V gene are DFQATT and SNEGSKA (reference sequence). The CDR3 bases are TGCAGTGCTGCAAGACCGGGACTAGCAGATTACAATGAGCAGTTCTTC. Translation gives CSAARPGLADYNEQFF.

The rearrangement uses TRBV24-1 and TRBJ1-1; perhaps TRBD1 as D (6 bases). Germline V gene lookup returns CDR1 KGHDR and CDR2 SFDVKD. This CDR3 spans 14 amino acids. Trimming left V 6 bases short and J 3 bases short, with 13 bases between. CDR3 nucleotides: TGTGCCACCAGTCTCAACAGGGAGGACACTGAAGCTTTCTTT. This translates into CATSLNREDTEAFF.

This clonotype turned up a few times. The CDR3 coding sequence is TGTGCCACCAGTGAACCGACAGGGGTGAAAGAGACCCAGTACTTC. It codes for CATSEPTGVKETQYF. The rearrangement links TRBV24-1 to TRBJ2-5; 8 nucleotides match TRBD1. The junction had 6 bases not matched to a gene; V was cut back by 4 bases and J by 3 bases. The germline gives CDR1 KGHDR, CDR2 SFDVKD. This CDR3 region has 15 residues.

This clonotype was counted only a few times. The rearrangement joins TRBV20-1 to TRBJ2-4; 7 positions match TRBD1. The J call may be in error: the DNA end matches TRBJ2-7 better. The CDR3 sequence is 14 residues long. Germline-derived CDR1 and CDR2 are DFQATT and SNEGSKA (reference sequence). The CDR3 sequence: CSARDRTGTYEQYF. CDR3 bases: TGCAGTGCTAGAGATCGGACAGGAACCTACGAGCAGTACTTC.

This rearrangement joins TRBV6-1 to TRBJ2-5; TRBD2 aligns across 7 bases. TRBJ2-7 explains the end of the DNA better; the J call may be wrong. From germline, CDR1 is MNHNS and CDR2 SASEGT. This CDR3 has 11 residues. CDR3 amino acids: CARGEGNEQYF. The CDR3 DNA reads TGTGCCCGGGGGGAGGGAAACGAGCAGTACTTC.

The chain carries TRBV7-3 and TRBJ2-1, with 7 bases matching TRBD1. The germline CDR1 and CDR2 sequences are SGHTA and FQGTGA. V was clipped by 4 bases and J by 0 bases; unmatched bases: 6. CDR3 size: 16 residues. The CDR3 protein is CASSSTGKSSYNEQFF. The CDR3 nucleotides are TGTGCCAGCAGCTCGACAGGGAAAAGCTCCTACAATGAGCAGTTCTTC.

The J gene is TRBJ1-1, the V gene TRBV20-1; weak D call: TRBD1 (6 bases). The V gene's germline CDR1 is DFQATT and CDR2 SNEGSKA (reference sequence). The CDR3 contains 13 residues. V was pared by 6 bases and J by 2 bases, with 13 bases between. The CDR3 region is CSAGDGGNTEAFF. The CDR3 region has the DNA TGCAGTGCCGGAGACGGGGGCAACACTGAAGCTTTCTTT.